This passage covers 15 T cell receptor beta chains from one sample sequenced in a study of T cell repertoires in cytomegalovirus infection. Their cognate antigens are unknown. Each CDR3 protein gets one entry after TCRdb re-called the reads with MiXCR. There are 600,000 to 700,000 distinct CDR3 sequences in the sample; 30% to 35% occur only once, and over 15% lies in the top ten. This specimen was cultured PBMCs, taken from culture after CMV antigen stimulation. The source is a human donor in good health (CMV status not recorded). Some clones in this sample may be carry-over from other donors' samples.

The table lists this clonotype with a few counts. V is TRBV27 and J is TRBJ1-6; 7 bases map to TRBD1. V dropped 6 bases and J dropped 11; count of bases not matched to a gene: 4. The CDR3 length is 12 residues. Germline-derived CDR1 and CDR2 are MNHEY and SMNVEV (reference sequence). The CDR3, as DNA: TGTGCCAGCAGGGACAGGACTACACCCCTCCACTTT. Translation gives CASRDRTTPLHF.

The gene calls are TRBV9 and TRBJ2-3; D unclear. This CDR3 comprises 16 residues. Per the germline V gene, CDR1 is SGDLS and CDR2 is YYNGEE. The V end lost 4 bases, the J end lost 0 bases, and 15 bases lay between the germline ends. The CDR3 loop reads CASSSRITTSTDTQYF. CDR3 bases: TGTGCCAGCAGCTCCCGGATTACCACTAGCACAGATACGCAGTATTTT.

This rearrangement joins TRBV20-1 to TRBJ2-1; 11 bases match TRBD2. Unmatched junction bases numbered 3, after V lost 2 bases and J lost 0 bases. CDR3 size: 16 residues. Germline CDR1 and CDR2: DFQATT and SNEGSKA (reference sequence). The CDR3 sequence: CSARLAGGPSYNEQFF. CDR3 in DNA: TGCAGTGCTAGACTAGCGGGAGGACCCTCCTACAATGAGCAGTTCTTC.

The table lists this clonotype with a few counts. The chain couples TRBV20-1 to TRBJ2-7, with D perhaps being TRBD1 or TRBD2 (5 bases each). V was clipped by 6 bases and J by 3 bases, with 18 bases between them. Germline loops: CDR1 DFQATT, CDR2 SNEGSKA (reference sequence). This CDR3 has 14 amino acids. Here the CDR3 reads CSADRSGLGYEQYF. In DNA, the CDR3 is TGCAGTGCCGACCGATCGGGGCTCGGCTACGAGCAGTACTTC.

The chain couples TRBV6-5 to TRBJ1-6, with D possibly TRBD1 on 5 matching bases. From germline, CDR1 is MNHEY and CDR2 SVGAGI. V shed 2 bases and J shed 9 bases, with 11 bases lying between them. There are 14 residues in the CDR3. The DNA for the CDR3 is TGTGCCAGCAGTTACGAGGGGAGGGTTTCACCCCTCCACTTT. The encoded protein is CASSYEGRVSPLHF.

The chain couples TRBV19 to TRBJ2-1, with TRBD2 identical over 9 bases. The CDR3 runs to 14 residues. Germline V gene data show CDR1 as LNHDA and CDR2 as SQIVND (reference sequence). V trimming: 4 bases; J trimming: 10 bases; junction bases outside the gene matches: 8. This chain's CDR3 is CASSRASGILEQFF. The CDR3 DNA is TGTGCCAGTAGTAGGGCTAGCGGGATCTTAGAGCAGTTCTTC. Complete variable domain (other parts from reference TRBV19 and TRBJ2-1): DGGITQSPKYLFRKEGQNVTLSCEQNLNHDAMYWYRQDPGQGLRLIYYSQIVNDFQKGDIAEGYSVSREKKESFPLTVTSAQKNPTAFYLCASSRASGILEQFFGPGTRLTVL.

This clonotype occurred once. The rearrangement uses TRBV12-3 or TRBV12-4 and TRBJ2-7; D unclear. Trimming removed 5 bases at V and 5 bases at J, with 16 bases between. This CDR3 has 14 residues. CDR3 sequence reads: CASSNPSASDEQYF. The CDR3 DNA reads TGTGCCAGCAGTAACCCCTCGGCATCCGACGAGCAGTACTTC.

This clonotype was seen a few times. V is TRBV5-1 and J is TRBJ2-5; D remains unclear. The CDR3 runs to 14 residues. The germline gives CDR1 SGHRS, CDR2 YFSETQ. The V end was cut by 0 bases, the J end by 4 bases, with 10 bases between. The CDR3 sequence: CASSLAPVIETQYF. For the CDR3, the DNA is TGCGCCAGCAGCTTGGCACCGGTGATAGAGACCCAGTACTTC.

This clonotype has more than one count but fewer than ten. The chain carries TRBV24-1 and TRBJ2-4; 8 bases line up with TRBD1. With V trimmed by 7 bases and J by 0 bases, 10 bases remained unmatched. This CDR3 is built from 17 residues. The V gene's germline CDR1 is KGHDR and CDR2 SFDVKD. For the CDR3, the DNA is TGTGCCACCAGATTATCCGGGACAGGAATAGCCAAAAACATTCAGTACTTC. Protein: CATRLSGTGIAKNIQYF.

This clonotype appeared many times. This chain links TRBV7-2 with TRBJ2-6, with no clear D. The CDR3 contains 17 residues. Trimming removed 4 bases from V and 1 base from J, with 14 bases in between. Germline loops: CDR1 SGHTA, CDR2 FQGNSA. CDR3: CASSSSPVASGANVLTF. CDR3 bases: TGTGCCAGCAGCTCCTCCCCTGTAGCTTCTGGGGCCAACGTCCTGACTTTC. The full variable domain, its missing parts supplied by reference TRBV7-2 and TRBJ2-6, is GAGVSQSPSNKVTEKGKDVELRCDPISGHTALYWYRQSLGQGLEFLIYFQGNSAPDKSGLPSDRFSAERTGGSVSTLTIQRTQQEDSAVYLCASSSSPVASGANVLTFGAGSRLTVL.

The sample holds many counts of this clonotype. The chain recombines TRBV7-2 with TRBJ1-2; TRBD1 might be the D (6 bases). V lost 1 base and J 0 bases, leaving 12 bases between the germline ends. The CDR3 is made up of 16 amino acids. CDR1 is SGHTA and CDR2 is FQGNSA in the germline V gene. The CDR3 nucleotides read TGTGCCAGCAGCTTAGATGGGGGGCATGCTAACTATGGCTACACCTTC. Encoded protein: CASSLDGGHANYGYTF. The full variable domain, its missing parts supplied by reference TRBV7-2 and TRBJ1-2, is GAGVSQSPSNKVTEKGKDVELRCDPISGHTALYWYRQSLGQGLEFLIYFQGNSAPDKSGLPSDRFSAERTGGSVSTLTIQRTQQEDSAVYLCASSLDGGHANYGYTFGSGTRLTVV.

This clonotype was seen a few times. The V and J genes are TRBV7-6 and TRBJ2-1, with 7 bases fitting TRBD1. The CDR3 runs to 16 residues. V shed 4 bases and J 4 bases; nucleotides not matched to a gene: 10. Per germline, CDR1 SGHVS and CDR2 FNYEAQ. CDR3 sequence reads: CASSSRQGREYNEQFF. The DNA of the CDR3 is TGTGCCAGCAGCTCACGACAGGGAAGGGAGTACAATGAGCAGTTCTTC.

The J gene is TRBJ1-4, the V gene TRBV6-5; no clear D. Germline V CDR1 and CDR2: MNHEY, SVGAGI. The CDR3 is 16 residues long. V shed 0 bases and J shed 4 bases, with 12 bases lying between them. This CDR3 reads CASSYSYGGSNEKLFF. In DNA form, the CDR3 reads TGTGCCAGCAGTTACTCTTACGGAGGGAGTAATGAAAAACTGTTTTTT.

Only a few counts were recorded for this clonotype. The chain employs TRBV27 and TRBJ1-4; D gene ambiguous. Germline V CDR1 and CDR2: MNHEY, SMNVEV (reference sequence). Trimming stripped 6 bases from V and 2 bases from J, with 10 bases between. CDR3 length: 14 amino acids. The DNA of the CDR3 is TGTGCCAGCAGCAGTCTCGGGACTAATGAAAAACTGTTTTTT. It codes for CASSSLGTNEKLFF.

This clonotype appeared a few times. The rearrangement joins TRBV7-6 to TRBJ2-5; perhaps TRBD2 as D (5 bases). The CDR3 consists of 16 residues. Germline V gene lookup returns CDR1 SGHVS and CDR2 FNYEAQ. V dropped 5 bases and J dropped 0 bases, with 16 bases sitting between them. DNA of the CDR3: TGTGCCAGCAGCCCGACTTTTAGGAGGTACCAAGAGACCCAGTACTTC. It specifies CASSPTFRRYQETQYF.